The source of this T cell receptor beta chain is a study of cytomegalovirus exposure and HLA in healthy donors. Study-wide results and caveats: In a later analysis, V- and J-gene trimming of beta chains associated with a DCLRE1C missense variant, replicated independently.

Details on this clone: The antigen is not known.

After removal of 2 bases from V and 6 bases from J, the junction contained 7 bases not matched to a gene. The germline gives CDR1 GTSNPN, CDR2 SVGIG (reference sequence). The length of the CDR3 is 14 residues. PCR amplification relied on 60 Vbeta primers (plus 13 Jbeta primers). Libraries were prepared by immunoSEQ multiplex PCR; TCRdb keeps only in-frame clonotypes and omits some of them. The profile covers around 200,000 clones, with 65% to 90% appearing a single time and 1% to 1.5% taken by the ten largest. It was healthy bone marrow donors who served as donors. The V and J genes are TRBV30 and TRBJ1-5; 7 bases line up with TRBD1. The receptor comes from a girl aged 2 to 9 in good health and CMV-seropositive. The sequencing sample was made of PBMCs. The CDR3 here is CAWSLQGVGQPQHF. The CDR3 DNA is TGTGCCTGGAGTCTCCAGGGGGTTGGTCAGCCCCAGCATTTT.